The entry below describes one TCR beta chain. The entry originates in a study of shared clonotypes between healthy human individuals. Germline V lookup: CDR1 MNHEY, CDR2 SVGAGI. Trimming took 0 bases from V and 5 from J, leaving 14 bases between them. The CDR3 consists of 15 residues. Measured with immunoSEQ multiplex PCR; TCRdb has only the in-frame clones, and not every one. Among hundreds of thousands of clones listed, nearly 97% were seen once. Naive CD8 populations comprised CD45RO-negative cells positively selected for CCR7, excluding terminally differentiated effector memory CD45RA+ cells. Donors were healthy HIV-negative adults without recent acute infections or vaccinations.

The clonotype originates from a woman aged 25-40 years in good health. Sequenced material: naive CD8+ T cells sorted from blood. The V call is TRBV6-5, the J call TRBJ2-7, with D perhaps TRBD2 (5 bases). The DNA for the CDR3 is TGTGCCAGCAGTTACTCGGACGGAGGAGCTAACGAGCAGTACTTC. As protein: CASSYSDGGANEQYF.